This T cell receptor beta chain was recovered during a study of regulatory T cells in long-lasting Graves disease. Study results and caveats: Whereas new patients shared about 980 public clonotypes, persistent patients shared more, at about 3,000. Accuracy may have been reduced by the small sample size.

This clonotype was counted ten times or more. Its antigen is unidentified. V was cut by 3 bases and J by 2 bases, with 8 bases left in between. The CDR3 contains 13 residues. The germline V gene encodes CDR1 KGHSH and CDR2 LQKENI. According to the study, TCR beta libraries were built with iRepertoire HTBI primers and CDR3-region Arm-PCR. Each CDR3 protein is one row after TCRdb ran MiXCR on the multiplex PCR reads. The profile shows some 230,000 distinct CDR3 sequences, around 18% of them singletons. Time point: newly diagnosed GD, antithyroid drugs for less than 3 months. With RNA extracted from PBMCs as input, the TCR library was made. As collected, the peripheral blood samples measured about 8.1 milliliters each and went into EDTA tubes.

The rearrangement joins TRBV18 to TRBJ2-7; D remains ambiguous. The receptor comes from a female donor with Graves disease. The starting material was peripheral blood mononuclear cells (PBMCs), obtained at new diagnosis, from a patient treated with antithyroid drugs. CDR3 in DNA: TGTGCCAGCTCACCCGGACGAACCTACGAGCAGTACTTC. Translation: CASSPGRTYEQYF. The entire variable domain, with the rest obtained from reference TRBV18 and TRBJ2-7, is as follows: NAGVMQNPRHLVRRRGQEARLRCSPMKGHSHVYWYRQLPEEGLKFMVYLQKENIIDESGMPKERFSAEFPKEGPSILRIQQVVRGDSAAYFCASSPGRTYEQYFGPGTRLTVT.